A single sample is the source of the 26 T cell receptor beta chains below, sequenced in a study of T cell repertoires in cytomegalovirus infection (dated by TCRdb to between 2018 and 2021). The antigens of these receptors remain unknown. In the paper's terms, the treatment or condition label means: in vitro stimulation with specific CMV peptide epitopes to enrich CMV-specific T cells. TCRdb lists the instrument as Illumina HiSeq 1500. TCRdb reran the public reads through fastp at Q25 and MiXCR, keeping productive beta chains. One record per CDR3 amino acid sequence lists the most common genes and DNA. Recorded for this sample are about 890,000 distinct CDR3 sequences; around 32% of them occurred a single time. 11% to 15% of the sample goes to the ten largest clones. Specimen: cultured CD8+ T cells from PBMCs, collected from culture after CMV antigen stimulation. Receptors originate from a human donor in good health (CMV status not recorded). Some clones in this sample may be carry-over from other donors' samples.

This chain uses TRBV5-1 with TRBJ2-3; 7 bases are shared with TRBD1. Germline assignment: CDR1 SGHRS and CDR2 YFSETQ. The CDR3 loop spans 15 amino acids. J was trimmed by 0 bases and V by 0 bases; bases with no gene match: 1. CDR3 loop: CASSLEGQSTDTQYF. CDR3 bases: TGCGCCAGCAGCTTGGAGGGACAGAGCACAGATACGCAGTATTTT.

This clonotype was recorded a few times. The chain carries TRBV5-5 and TRBJ1-5; unclear D gene. In germline, CDR1 is SGHKS, CDR2 YYEKEE (reference sequence). With 2 bases removed from V and 5 bases from J, the gap between germline ends came to 8 bases. The CDR3 extends over 13 amino acids. In DNA, the CDR3 is TGTGCCAGCAGCTTATCAAGTTATCAGCCCCAGCATTTT. It yields the protein CASSLSSYQPQHF.

The chain employs TRBV19 and TRBJ2-7; D is ambiguous. Trimming took off 1 base at V and 3 bases at J, with 16 bases between the two ends. The CDR3 has 16 amino acids. Germline V CDR1 and CDR2: LNHDA, SQIVND (reference sequence). DNA of the CDR3: TGTGCCAGTAGTATAGTCGGGCAAAAATTGGTCTACGAGCAGTACTTC. The encoded protein is CASSIVGQKLVYEQYF.

The chain employs TRBV4-1 and TRBJ2-7; TRBD2 matches 12 bases. This CDR3 has 15 residues. Germline CDR1 reads MGHRA; CDR2 reads YSYEKL. Trimming cost V 4 bases and J 7 bases; bases outside gene matches: 8. The CDR3 sequence is CASSPRTSGVGEQYF. In DNA form, the CDR3 reads TGCGCCAGCAGCCCTAGGACTAGCGGGGTAGGAGAGCAGTACTTC.

This clonotype was detected ten times or more. The V gene is TRBV11-1, the J gene TRBJ2-3; TRBD1 agrees at 7 bases. The CDR3 has 15 residues. The V gene end was trimmed by 1 base and the J gene end by 2 bases; junction bases not matched to a gene: 3. Germline values: CDR1 SGHAT, CDR2 FQDESV (reference sequence). CDR3 sequence (DNA): TGTGCCAGCAGCTTAGAGGGGGCGAACACAGATACGCAGTATTTT. Encoded protein: CASSLEGANTDTQYF.

The gene calls are TRBV6-6 and TRBJ1-1; no clear D. Germline V lookup: CDR1 MNHNY, CDR2 SVGAGI (reference sequence). V was pared by 10 bases and J by 0 bases, with 12 bases between. The CDR3 is made up of 13 amino acids. CDR3 in DNA: TGTGCCAAAAGAGAAGGGATGAACACTGAAGCTTTCTTT. It encodes CAKREGMNTEAFF.

This chain links TRBV6-2 or TRBV6-3 with TRBJ2-7; D is uncertain. CDR3 length: 13 residues. V shed 7 bases and J shed 2 bases, with 12 bases lying between them. The germline V gene has CDR1 MNHEY and CDR2 SVGEGT. Here the CDR3 reads CASTSDPPYEQYV. CDR3 DNA: TGTGCCAGCACCTCAGACCCCCCCTACGAGCAGTACGTC.

V gene TRBV29-1 combines with J gene TRBJ1-2; no definite D call. V dropped 4 bases and J dropped 0 bases, with 12 bases sitting between them. The CDR3 consists of 14 residues. Germline loops: CDR1 SQVTM, CDR2 ANQGSEA. This chain's CDR3 is CSVAGTSTNYGYTF. The CDR3 DNA reads TGCAGCGTTGCCGGCACTTCGACTAACTATGGCTACACCTTC.

The chain employs TRBV6-1 and TRBJ2-3, with TRBD2 matching 10 bases. V trimming: 2 bases; J trimming: 0 bases; junction bases outside the gene matches: 5. The CDR3 spans 17 residues. Germline V gene lookup returns CDR1 MNHNS and CDR2 SASEGT. In DNA form, the CDR3 reads TGTGCCAGCAGTGAACTAGCGGGGGCTTTTAGCACAGATACGCAGTATTTT. This encodes CASSELAGAFSTDTQYF.

This chain links TRBV5-1 with TRBJ2-5; D might be TRBD1 (5 bases). Per germline, CDR1 SGHRS and CDR2 YFSETQ. This CDR3 has 13 residues. V lost 7 bases, J lost 4 bases, and 14 bases lay in between. As DNA, the CDR3 is TGCGCCAGCGTTGGACATTTTGGAGAGACCCAGTACTTC. As protein: CASVGHFGETQYF.

The chain uses TRBV7-9 and TRBJ2-5; D is unclear. Germline V gene lookup returns CDR1 SEHNR and CDR2 FQNEAQ (reference sequence). The CDR3 contains 15 residues. V was shortened by 1 base and J by 2 bases, with 11 bases between the two germline ends. The CDR3 nucleotides are TGTGCCAGCAGCTTAGTCGGGCAGTCACAAGAGACCCAGTACTTC. It specifies CASSLVGQSQETQYF.

The V and J genes are TRBV12-3 or TRBV12-4 and TRBJ1-6; 10 bases fit TRBD1. The CDR3 contains 20 residues. The trim removed 6 bases at V and 0 bases at J, leaving 14 bases unmatched. DNA of the CDR3: TGTGCCAGCAGCCAAAGCTCCGGACAGGGGGGACCCTCCTATAATTCACCCCTCCACTTT. It specifies CASSQSSGQGGPSYNSPLHF.

This clonotype was found many times. This chain links TRBV7-9 with TRBJ2-7; 8 bases are shared with TRBD1. Germline CDR1 and CDR2: SEHNR and FQNEAQ (reference sequence). This CDR3 comprises 15 residues. The junction had 9 bases not matched to a gene; V was cut back by 5 bases and J by 3 bases. Here the CDR3 reads CASSPRTGIYYEQYF. As DNA, the CDR3 is TGTGCCAGCAGCCCCAGGACAGGGATATACTACGAGCAGTACTTC. The variable domain in full, with the rest retrieved from reference TRBV7-9 and TRBJ2-7, is DTGVSQNPRHKITKRGQNVTFRCDPISEHNRLYWYRQTLGQGPEFLTYFQNEAQLEKSRLLSDRFSAERPKGSFSTLEIQRTEQGDSAMYLCASSPRTGIYYEQYFGPGTRLTVT.

V and J are TRBV11-2 and TRBJ2-7; a weak D match, TRBD2 (6 bases). Per germline, CDR1 SGHAT and CDR2 FQNNGV. V gave up 1 base and J gave up 5 bases, with 15 bases separating them. The CDR3 contains 15 residues. CDR3 DNA sequence: TGTGCCAGCAGCTTAGGAAGGGGAGGAAGTAACGAGCAGTACTTC. It codes for CASSLGRGGSNEQYF.

The chain employs TRBV6-1 and TRBJ2-7; the D is unclear. The CDR3 consists of 16 residues. CDR1 and CDR2 (germline): MNHNS, SASEGT. The V end was cut by 3 bases, the J end by 5 bases, with 20 bases between. DNA of the CDR3: TGTGCCAGCAGTGAGTATATCGGACCCATGGAAGACGAGCAGTACTTC. It is translated as CASSEYIGPMEDEQYF.

The gene calls are TRBV27 and TRBJ2-7; 7 nucleotides line up with TRBD1. The V segment lost 0 bases and the J segment 3 bases; nucleotides outside the gene matches: 8. This CDR3 contains 16 residues. CDR1 and CDR2 from the germline V gene are MNHEY and SMNVEV (reference sequence). In DNA, the CDR3 is TGTGCCAGCAGTTTATCCGAGGCAGGGGGTTTCTACGAGCAGTACTTC. It is translated as CASSLSEAGGFYEQYF.

This clonotype was recorded a few times. This chain connects TRBV10-2 to TRBJ2-1; 12 positions match TRBD2. CDR1 and CDR2 (germline): WSHSY, SAAADI. The CDR3 loop spans 18 amino acids. The V gene end was trimmed by 3 bases and the J gene end by 4 bases; junction bases not matched to a gene: 10. The CDR3 protein is CASSDGPSGGAYYNEQFF. Written as DNA, the CDR3 is TGCGCCAGCAGTGACGGTCCTAGCGGGGGGGCCTATTACAATGAGCAGTTCTTC.

The chain combines TRBV27 with TRBJ2-7, with 7 bases that match TRBD1. Germline CDR1 reads MNHEY; CDR2 reads SMNVEV (reference sequence). Losses at the gene ends were 6 bases for V and 5 bases for J; bases not matched to a gene: 13. There are 15 residues in the CDR3. In DNA, the CDR3 is TGTGCCAGCAGGACCCGACAGGGTGCGTCCAACGAGCAGTACTTC. It yields the protein CASRTRQGASNEQYF.

This clonotype was seen more than once but under ten times. The chain is built from TRBV28 and TRBJ2-5; no clear D gene. V was pared by 6 bases and J by 6 bases, with 23 bases between. Per germline, CDR1 MDHEN and CDR2 SYDVKM. The CDR3 extends over 16 amino acids. This CDR3 is CASRPKQVQVHKTQYF. The DNA for the CDR3 is TGTGCCAGCAGACCAAAGCAGGTCCAAGTCCATAAGACCCAGTACTTC. Together with reference TRBV28 and TRBJ2-5, the CDR3 gives the full variable domain: DVKVTQSSRYLVKRTGEKVFLECVQDMDHENMFWYRQDPGLGLRLIYFSYDVKMKEKGDIPEGYSVSREKKERFSLILESASTNQTSMYLCASRPKQVQVHKTQYFGPGTRLLVL.

The chain links TRBV6-1 to TRBJ1-5; 9 nucleotides align to TRBD1. Trimming at V came to 5 bases and at J to 5 bases, leaving 10 bases not matched to a gene. Germline CDR1 reads MNHNS; CDR2 reads SASEGT. The CDR3 has 16 amino acids. DNA of the CDR3: TGTGCCAGCAGTCTCCACCCGGACAGGGGAGATCAGCCCCAGCATTTT. Encoded protein: CASSLHPDRGDQPQHF.

The table lists this clonotype with many counts. This chain joins TRBV7-6 and TRBJ2-1; 10 positions agree with TRBD1. CDR1 SGHVS and CDR2 FNYEAQ come from the germline V gene. CDR3 size: 16 residues. The ends lost 2 bases at V and 7 bases at J; junction bases unmatched: 8. CDR3 loop: CASSLTPGQGKNEQFF. CDR3 bases: TGTGCCAGCAGCTTAACCCCGGGACAGGGGAAGAATGAGCAGTTCTTC.

This clonotype was counted ten times or more. The CDR3 reads CASSFRTDRYNEQFF. CDR3 nucleotide sequence: TGTGCCAGCAGTTTCCGGACGGACCGCTACAATGAGCAGTTCTTC. The chain links TRBV12-3 or TRBV12-4 to TRBJ2-1; no definite D call. V gave up 3 bases and J gave up 3 bases, with 12 bases separating them. CDR3 length equals 15 residues.

The rearrangement uses TRBV19 and TRBJ2-4; D is uncertain. The V gene lost 10 bases and the J gene lost 0 bases, with 10 bases spanning the gap. The CDR3 length is 13 residues. Germline CDR1 reads LNHDA; CDR2 reads SQIVND (reference sequence). DNA of the CDR3: TGTGCCATAGGAGTGACAGCCAAAAACATTCAGTACTTC. This encodes CAIGVTAKNIQYF.

CDR3 DNA sequence: TGTGCCAGCAGCTTAGAGAGGGGCTCGCGCAATGAGCAGTTCTTC. Protein sequence: CASSLERGSRNEQFF. This rearrangement joins TRBV11-1 to TRBJ2-1, with D perhaps given as TRBD1 or TRBD2 (5 bases each). Germline V gene data show CDR1 as SGHAT and CDR2 as FQDESV (reference sequence). V was cut by 1 base and J by 6 bases, with 13 bases left in between. CDR3 length: 15 amino acids.

V usage is TRBV12-5 and J usage is TRBJ1-1; D call uncertain. This CDR3 is built from 13 residues. With 5 bases removed from V and 6 bases from J, the gap between germline ends came to 13 bases. The V gene's germline CDR1 is LGHNT and CDR2 FRNRAP. The CDR3, as DNA: TGTGCTAGTGGTCCTCGGACTAACGCTGAAGCTTTCTTT. Translating gives CASGPRTNAEAFF.

This clonotype turned up a few times. This chain joins TRBV19 and TRBJ2-2, with D maybe TRBD1 (7 bases). This CDR3 contains 15 residues. The germline V gene encodes CDR1 LNHDA and CDR2 SQIVND (reference sequence). Trimming left V 4 bases short and J 4 bases short, with 13 bases between. CDR3 in DNA: TGTGCCAGTAGTAGGAGACAGGGAGGCACCGGGGAGCTGTTTTTT. Its protein product is CASSRRQGGTGELFF. Full variable domain (rest looked up from reference TRBV19 and TRBJ2-2): DGGITQSPKYLFRKEGQNVTLSCEQNLNHDAMYWYRQDPGQGLRLIYYSQIVNDFQKGDIAEGYSVSREKKESFPLTVTSAQKNPTAFYLCASSRRQGGTGELFFGEGSRLTVL.